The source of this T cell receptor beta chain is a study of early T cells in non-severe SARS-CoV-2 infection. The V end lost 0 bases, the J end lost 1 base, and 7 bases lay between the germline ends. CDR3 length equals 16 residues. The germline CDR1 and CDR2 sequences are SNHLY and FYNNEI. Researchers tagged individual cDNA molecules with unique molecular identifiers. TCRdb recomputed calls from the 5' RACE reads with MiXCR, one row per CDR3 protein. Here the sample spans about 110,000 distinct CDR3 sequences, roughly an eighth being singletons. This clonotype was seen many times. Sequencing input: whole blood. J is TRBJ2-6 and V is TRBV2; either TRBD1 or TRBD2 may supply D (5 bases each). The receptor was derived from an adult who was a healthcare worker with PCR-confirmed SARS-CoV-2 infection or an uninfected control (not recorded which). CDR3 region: CASSEAGGSGANVLTF. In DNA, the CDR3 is TGTGCCAGCAGTGAAGCTGGGGGTTCTGGGGCCAACGTCCTGACTTTC. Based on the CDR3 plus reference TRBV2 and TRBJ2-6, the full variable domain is EPEVTQTPSHQVTQMGQEVILRCVPISNHLYFYWYRQILGQKVEFLVSFYNNEISEKSEIFDDQFSVERPDGSNFTLKIRSTKLEDSAMYFCASSEAGGSGANVLTFGAGSRLTVL.